This T cell receptor (beta chain) was identified in a study of blood T cell repertoires in COVID-19. Study background: Researchers got acute and convalescent COVID-19 samples from the United States, Italy and Spain. T cells, B-cell-depleted T cells, or PBMCs supplied cDNA or gDNA.

Per the original methods: The authors estimated nucleated cell counts from reference gene primer amplification. The data were produced by immunoSEQ multiplex PCR, yet TCRdb's version contains in-frame clones alone and is incomplete. V and J calls and clone size follow that table, whereas D and trimming were derived from the DNA. The table shows roughly 47,000 clones, with 80% to 90% occurring only once. Germline-derived CDR1 and CDR2 are SGHRS and YFSETQ. CDR3 length: 14 amino acids. Trimming took off 4 bases at V and 4 bases at J, with 14 bases between the two ends. The J gene is TRBJ1-2, the V gene TRBV5-1; possible D gene TRBD1, 6 bases. The sequenced sample was peripheral blood. The clonotype was recovered from a man aged 65 to 85 with active COVID-19. CDR3 amino acids: CASSARQGSYGYTF. The CDR3 bases are TGCGCCAGCAGCGCAAGGCAGGGGTCCTATGGCTACACCTTC.